This T cell receptor (beta chain) was sequenced in a study of cytomegalovirus exposure and HLA in healthy donors. Study overall: HLA-typed donors were the source of around 85 million unique TCRs held in an early data release. Whole-study results and caveats: Sequencing probably produced one cluster of sequence variants that were highly shared.

About this clone: Its antigen is currently unknown.

The donors were healthy bone marrow donors. Germline V gene lookup returns CDR1 MNHEY and CDR2 SVGAGI. The V and J ends lost 4 bases and 1 base respectively, with 13 bases between them. This CDR3 has 15 residues. PCR amplification relied on 60 Vbeta primers (plus 13 Jbeta primers). Authors' data handling: It was a later analysis that counted 83 million or so unique TCR beta chains, of which some 9.9 million were shared. The assay was immunoSEQ multiplex PCR, and TCRdb's table has in-frame clones only and misses some. Clone size and the V and J calls come from that table; the DNA yielded D and trimming. The sample yields roughly 79,000 clones, around 76% seen once.

Sequenced input: PBMCs. The receptor was derived from a woman in her 50s in good health and CMV-seropositive. The rearrangement joins TRBV6-5 to TRBJ1-1; no clear D gene. In DNA, the CDR3 is TGTGCCAGCAGTTCGGAGGGAGTAGGGAACACTGAAGCTTTCTTT. Amino acids: CASSSEGVGNTEAFF.